Each of the 3 T cell receptor beta chains below was sequenced from the same sample in a study of siplizumab effects on memory and regulatory T cells. Clones were read by immunoSEQ multiplex PCR, and TCRdb kept only the in-frame ones, dropping some. The data show some 63,000 clones, with roughly 97% seen just once and about 0.1% held by the top ten. The sample comprised naive CD8+ T cells sorted from blood. The receptors shown here come from a human donor in good health.

This clone was observed a single time. The chain uses TRBV6-4 and TRBJ1-2; a weak D match, TRBD1 (6 bases). Trimming shortened V by 0 bases and J by 5 bases, and 7 bases separated the two germline ends. This CDR3 comprises 13 residues. Germline V gene sequence: CDR1 MRHNA, CDR2 SNTAGT. Written as DNA, the CDR3 is TGTGCCAGCAGTGACTCGGGGGCGTATGGCTACACCTTC. Protein: CASSDSGAYGYTF.

This chain uses TRBV9 with TRBJ2-2, with D perhaps being TRBD1 or TRBD2 (5 bases each). The CDR3 is 16 amino acids. Trimming took 1 base from V and 6 from J, leaving 16 bases between them. The germline V gene encodes CDR1 SGDLS and CDR2 YYNGEE. For the CDR3, the DNA is TGTGCCAGCAGCGTATCTCTGGGACCTTCGTCCGGGGAGCTGTTTTTT. Its protein product is CASSVSLGPSSGELFF. Supplemented by reference TRBV9 and TRBJ2-2, the full variable domain reads DSGVTQTPKHLITATGQRVTLRCSPRSGDLSVYWYQQSLDQGLQFLIQYYNGEERAKGNILERFSAQQFPDLHSELNLSSLELGDSALYFCASSVSLGPSSGELFFGEGSRLTVL.

The chain has TRBV7-9 and TRBJ2-7; 8 bases align to TRBD1. The V and J ends lost 5 bases and 0 bases, in that order; junction bases with no gene match: 6. This CDR3 is 15 amino acids long. CDR1 is SEHNR, CDR2 FQNEAQ, per germline (reference sequence). The CDR3 nucleotides are TGTGCCAGCAGCAGAAGGACAGGGTTCTCCTACGAGCAGTACTTC. This gives the protein CASSRRTGFSYEQYF.